The rows below give T cell receptor beta chains drawn from one sample of a study of blood T cell repertoires in COVID-19. The repertoire was sequenced with immunoSEQ multiplex PCR; TCRdb's copy has only in-frame clones and lacks some. The data hold hundreds of thousands of clones, with 83% observed a single time. Sample: peripheral blood. These receptors came from a woman aged 50 to 65 with acute or convalescent COVID-19. CDR3s include the opening cysteine and the closing phenylalanine or tryptophan. D genes are given only for firm matches. Clone size appears in some rows only: once, few, many, or a class for an expanded clone.

>TRBJ1-3|TRBV5-4|NA|TRBD1
CASSSGQANSGNTIYF
TGTGCCAGCAGCAGCGGACAGGCGAACTCTGGAAACACCATATATTTT
>TRBJ1-4|TRBV27|once|NA
CASSLEPTLATNEKLFF
TGTGCCAGCAGTCTAGAGCCCACACTAGCAACTAATGAAAAACTGTTTTTT
>TRBJ1-1|TRBV24-1|NA|NA
CATSDQGTEAFF
TGTGCCACCAGTGACCAGGGGACTGAAGCTTTCTTT
>TRBJ2-3|TRBV19|NA|TRBD2
CASSKLAGGPRDTQYF
TGTGCCAGTAGTAAACTAGCGGGGGGGCCGAGAGATACGCAGTATTTT
>TRBJ1-2|TRBV5-1|NA|TRBD1
CASSLDTGAAGYTF
TGCGCCAGCAGCTTGGACACAGGGGCGGCTGGCTACACCTTC
>TRBJ2-7|TRBV7-2|NA|NA
CASSFNRGEQYF
TGTGCCAGCAGCTTTAACCGGGGCGAGCAGTACTTC
>TRBJ2-1|TRBV9|once|TRBD2
CASSAKVRTSGGNEQFF
TGTGCCAGCAGCGCCAAGGTTCGGACTAGCGGGGGAAATGAGCAGTTCTTC
>TRBJ1-3|TRBV4-1|once|NA
CASSQEVASSGNTIYF
TGCGCCAGCAGCCAAGAGGTCGCCAGCTCTGGAAACACCATATATTTT
>TRBJ2-6|TRBV19|NA|NA
CASSTWGQISGANVLTF
TGTGCCAGTAGTACTTGGGGACAAATCTCTGGGGCCAACGTCCTGACTTTC
>TRBJ2-7|TRBV11-2|NA|TRBD2
CASSLVVAGETEQYF
TGTGCCAGCAGCTTAGTAGTAGCGGGGGAAACCGAGCAGTACTTC
>TRBJ2-7|TRBV19|NA|TRBD2
CASRVVAGGPQYF
TGTGCCAGTAGAGTCGTGGCGGGAGGACCGCAGTACTTC
>TRBJ1-1|TRBV30|few|NA
CAWNHQGTEAFF
TGTGCCTGGAACCACCAGGGCACTGAAGCTTTCTTT
>TRBJ1-2|TRBV29-1|few|NA
CSVDPRDYGYTF
TGCAGCGTTGACCCGAGGGACTATGGCTACACCTTC
>TRBJ2-7|TRBV5-4|NA|NA
CASSLGSSYEQYF
TGTGCCAGCAGCTTGGGGTCTAGCTACGAGCAGTACTTC
>TRBJ1-2|TRBV4-3|NA|NA
CASSQDWAGTLGYTF
TGCGCCAGCAGCCAAGATTGGGCAGGGACACTGGGCTACACCTTC
>TRBJ2-3|TRBV9|NA|NA
CASSAGSTDTQYF
TGTGCCAGCAGCGCGGGTAGCACAGATACGCAGTATTTT
>TRBJ2-2|TRBV7-2|NA|NA
CASSFTGLTLRNTGELFF
TGTGCCAGCAGCTTCACAGGCTTAACCTTAAGGAACACCGGGGAGCTGTTTTTT
>TRBJ1-2|TRBV7-9|NA|NA
CASSRDIYGYTF
TGTGCCAGCAGCCGGGACATCTATGGCTACACCTTC
>TRBJ1-6|TRBV11-2|NA|NA
CASTVMSSYNSPLHF
TGTGCCAGCACCGTTATGAGCTCCTATAATTCACCCCTCCACTTT
>TRBJ1-1|TRBV7-8|NA|TRBD1
CASSYDRGVTEAFF
TGTGCCAGCAGTTATGACAGGGGTGTCACTGAAGCTTTCTTT
>TRBJ1-2|TRBV27|NA|TRBD1
CASSSTTGYYGYTF
TGTGCCAGCAGTTCCACGACAGGGTACTATGGCTACACCTTC
>TRBJ2-7|TRBV11-2|NA|NA
CASSLYGGYEQYF
TGTGCCAGCAGCTTATACGGAGGGTACGAGCAGTACTTC
>TRBJ2-3|TRBV2|NA|TRBD1
CASSEGQGGTQYF
TGTGCCAGCAGTGAGGGACAGGGTGGTACGCAGTATTTT
>TRBJ1-1|TRBV18|NA|TRBD1
CASSPRGQGDTEAFF
TGTGCCAGCTCACCACGGGGGCAGGGGGACACTGAAGCTTTCTTT
>TRBJ1-5|TRBV7-8|few|NA
CASSLERGPQHF
TGTGCCAGCAGCTTAGAGCGCGGGCCCCAGCATTTT
>TRBJ1-4|TRBV28|NA|NA
CASTFDATNEKLFF
TGTGCCAGTACTTTTGATGCAACTAATGAAAAACTGTTTTTT
>TRBJ2-3|TRBV9|NA|NA
CASSAPGGTDTQYF
TGTGCCAGCAGCGCGCCGGGAGGCACAGATACGCAGTATTTT